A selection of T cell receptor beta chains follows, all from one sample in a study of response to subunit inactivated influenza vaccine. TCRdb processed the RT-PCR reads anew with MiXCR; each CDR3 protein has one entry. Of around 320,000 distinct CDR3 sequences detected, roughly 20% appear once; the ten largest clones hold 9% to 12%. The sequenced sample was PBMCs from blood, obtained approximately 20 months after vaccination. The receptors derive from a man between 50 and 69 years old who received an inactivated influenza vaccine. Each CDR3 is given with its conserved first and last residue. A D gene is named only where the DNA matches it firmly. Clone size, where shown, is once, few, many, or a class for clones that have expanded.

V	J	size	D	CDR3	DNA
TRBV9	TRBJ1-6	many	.	CASSGSSYNSPLHF	TGTGCCAGCAGCGGGTCCTCCTATAATTCACCCCTCCACTTT
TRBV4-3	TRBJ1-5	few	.	CASSQDGQGTNQPQHF	TGCGCCAGCAGCCAAGATGGGCAGGGTACCAATCAGCCCCAGCATTTT
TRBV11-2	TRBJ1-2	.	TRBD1	CASSLDPGQGSVGYGYTF	TGTGCCAGCAGCTTAGACCCGGGACAGGGATCGGTAGGCTATGGCTACACCTTC
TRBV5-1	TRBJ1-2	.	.	CASSLSTANYGYTF	TGCGCCAGCAGCTTGTCGACAGCTAACTATGGCTACACCTTC
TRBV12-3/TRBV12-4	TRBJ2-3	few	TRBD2	CASSKTSGGYTDTQYF	TGTGCCAGCAGTAAAACTAGCGGGGGATACACAGATACGCAGTATTTT
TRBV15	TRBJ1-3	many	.	CATSRTDLNTIYF	TGTGCCACCAGCCGGACGGATCTCAACACCATATATTTT
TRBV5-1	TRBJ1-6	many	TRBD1	CASSLNWQGDSPLHF	TGCGCCAGCAGCTTGAATTGGCAGGGGGATTCACCCCTCCACTTT
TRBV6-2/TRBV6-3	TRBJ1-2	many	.	CASSKQSNYGYTF	TGTGCCAGCAGTAAACAGAGTAACTATGGCTACACCTTC
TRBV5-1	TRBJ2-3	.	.	CASSSLGGTDTQYF	TGCGCCAGCAGCAGCCTCGGCGGCACAGATACGCAGTATTTT
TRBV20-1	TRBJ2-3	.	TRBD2	CSAPTSGWYTDTQYF	TGCAGTGCACCGACTAGCGGGTGGTACACAGATACGCAGTATTTT
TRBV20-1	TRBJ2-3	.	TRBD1	CSARTMGQGTDTQYF	TGCAGTGCTAGAACAATGGGACAGGGAACAGATACGCAGTATTTT
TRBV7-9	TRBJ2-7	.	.	CASSPTDSTPYEQYF	TGTGCCAGCAGCCCGACAGATTCCACTCCCTACGAGCAGTACTTC
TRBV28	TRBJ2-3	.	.	CASWTVGDTQYF	TGTGCCAGCTGGACCGTTGGAGATACGCAGTATTTT
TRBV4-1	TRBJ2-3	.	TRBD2	CASSLSGGARDTQYF	TGCGCCAGCAGCCTTAGCGGGGGGGCCAGAGATACGCAGTATTTT
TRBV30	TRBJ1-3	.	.	CAWRLTSGNTIYF	TGTGCCTGGAGATTGACAAGTGGAAACACCATATATTTT
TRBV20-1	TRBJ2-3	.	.	CSARDFTKGDTDTQYF	TGCAGTGCTAGAGATTTCACTAAAGGAGACACAGATACGCAGTATTTT
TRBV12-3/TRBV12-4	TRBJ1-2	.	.	CASSPSGGLNYGYTF	TGTGCCAGCAGTCCATCCGGGGGGCTGAACTATGGCTACACCTTC
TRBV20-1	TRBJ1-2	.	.	CSARDQAPGVLLDGYTF	TGCAGTGCTAGAGATCAGGCCCCGGGCGTCCTTCTCGATGGCTACACCTTC
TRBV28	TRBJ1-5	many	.	CASSLVWGYSNQPQHF	TGTGCCAGCAGTTTAGTTTGGGGCTATAGCAATCAGCCCCAGCATTTT
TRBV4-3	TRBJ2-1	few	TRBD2	CASSQDFRKRGALSNEQFF	TGCGCCAGCAGCCAAGATTTTCGAAAGCGGGGGGCCTTGTCCAATGAGCAGTTCTTC
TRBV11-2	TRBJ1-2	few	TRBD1	CASSDPGQGSLGYTF	TGTGCCAGCAGCGACCCGGGACAGGGAAGCTTAGGCTACACCTTC
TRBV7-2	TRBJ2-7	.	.	CASTLQGTLSYEQYF	TGTGCCAGTACGTTGCAGGGTACATTATCCTACGAGCAGTACTTC